This TCR beta chain was captured in a study of shared clonotypes between healthy human individuals. Data came from immunoSEQ multiplex PCR; TCRdb stores just in-frame clones and leaves some out. The sample has 550,000 to 800,000 clones; over 65% are singletons. The ends were cut back, 7 bases at V and 0 bases at J, with 7 bases in the middle. The V gene's germline CDR1 is MGHDK and CDR2 SYGVNS. This CDR3 is built from 14 residues. The sequence was collected from a woman in her thirties in good health. Material for sequencing was memory CD4+ T cells sorted from blood. Subset defined: CD45RA-negative fraction. The chain joins TRBV25-1 to TRBJ2-6; D call uncertain. Here the CDR3 reads CASTESSGANVLTF. In DNA form, the CDR3 reads TGTGCCAGCACCGAATCCTCTGGGGCCAACGTCCTGACTTTC.